A selection of T cell receptor beta chains follows, all from one sample in a study of technical replicates of blood from several donors. Assay used: immunoSEQ multiplex PCR; TCRdb lists only in-frame clones, some missing. The top ten hold about 0.26% of the sample, which has under 90,000 clones, about 90% seen once. Sequencing was performed on T cells isolated from PBMCs. The receptors were gathered from a human donor in good health. CDR3s include the opening cysteine and the closing phenylalanine or tryptophan. D genes are given only for firm matches. The size entry is marked missing in some rows and otherwise reads once, few, many or a size class.

abundance	v_gene	j_gene	d_gene	CDR3aa	CDR3nt
-	TRBV11-2	TRBJ1-2	TRBD1	CASSHPTGDYGYTF	TGTGCCAGCAGCCACCCGACAGGGGACTATGGCTACACCTTC
-	TRBV19	TRBJ1-3	TRBD1	CASSRQGVNTIYF	TGTGCCAGTTCCCGACAGGGGGTAAACACCATATATTTT
-	TRBV4-1	TRBJ2-7	-	CASSLQDSLEQYF	TGCGCCAGCAGCTTACAGGACAGCCTCGAGCAGTACTTC
-	TRBV28	TRBJ2-2	TRBD2	CASSSGLATGELFF	TGTGCCAGCAGTTCAGGACTAGCGACCGGGGAGCTGTTTTTT
-	TRBV5-6	TRBJ1-4	-	CASSLTGDRDEKLFF	TGTGCCAGCAGCTTAACTGGAGATCGGGATGAAAAACTGTTTTTT
-	TRBV2	TRBJ2-1	TRBD2	CASSGATSGHGSYNEQFF	TGTGCCAGCAGTGGTGCGACTAGCGGGCATGGGTCCTACAATGAGCAGTTCTTC
-	TRBV5-4	TRBJ2-3	TRBD2	CASSLPAGGTDTQYF	TGTGCCAGCAGCTTGCCAGCGGGAGGGACAGATACGCAGTATTTT
-	TRBV13	TRBJ2-7	TRBD2	CASSPSGTGLAGAYEQYF	TGTGCCAGCAGCCCCTCCGGGACAGGACTAGCGGGAGCGTACGAGCAGTACTTC
-	TRBV27	TRBJ2-3	TRBD2	CASSLSLAGAHTDTQYF	TGTGCCAGCAGTCTCTCCTTAGCGGGGGCCCACACAGATACGCAGTATTTT
few	TRBV7-9	TRBJ2-1	-	CASSLNSGINEQFF	TGTGCCAGCAGCTTAAATTCAGGGATAAATGAGCAGTTCTTC
-	TRBV10-2	TRBJ1-1	TRBD1	CASISSGTGGNTEAFF	TGCGCCAGCATCAGTTCCGGGACAGGGGGGAACACTGAAGCTTTCTTT
-	TRBV6-1	TRBJ2-1	-	CASFHQTSEQFF	TGTGCCAGTTTTCACCAGACTAGTGAGCAGTTCTTC
-	TRBV7-6	TRBJ1-3	-	CASSPGVDGNTIYF	TGTGCCAGCAGCCCAGGGGTAGACGGAAACACCATATATTTT
-	TRBV23-1	TRBJ2-1	TRBD2	CASSPGLAGDLFYNEQFF	TGCGCCAGCAGTCCCGGACTAGCGGGAGATTTGTTTTACAATGAGCAGTTCTTC
-	TRBV18	TRBJ2-7	TRBD1	CASSRDRVRVGQYF	TGTGCCAGCTCTCGCGACAGGGTCAGAGTAGGGCAGTACTTC
-	TRBV14	TRBJ2-5	-	CASSQSLYQETQYF	TGTGCCAGCAGCCAATCATTGTACCAAGAGACCCAGTACTTC
once	TRBV5-6	TRBJ1-2	-	CASSPGPAGSNYGYTF	TGTGCCAGCAGCCCGGGGCCAGCGGGCTCTAACTATGGCTACACCTTC
-	TRBV6-1	TRBJ1-5	-	CASSSLPGRPMPQHF	TGTGCCAGCAGCTCCCTCCCAGGGCGGCCGATGCCCCAGCATTTT
-	TRBV30	TRBJ1-5	-	CAWSPSPNQPQHF	TGTGCCTGGAGCCCAAGCCCTAATCAGCCCCAGCATTTT
-	TRBV2	TRBJ2-1	TRBD2	CASSVTSGNSYNEQFF	TGTGCCAGCAGTGTGACTAGCGGGAATTCCTACAATGAGCAGTTCTTC
-	TRBV28	TRBJ2-3	TRBD2	CASSWASGTGDTQYF	TGTGCCAGCAGTTGGGCTAGCGGGACTGGAGATACGCAGTATTTT
-	TRBV13	TRBJ2-7	TRBD1	CASSFSGTGTYEQYF	TGTGCCAGCAGCTTCTCCGGGACAGGAACCTACGAGCAGTACTTC
-	TRBV28	TRBJ1-1	-	CATDDLGGSNTEAFF	TGTGCCACCGATGACCTAGGGGGATCGAACACTGAAGCTTTCTTT
-	TRBV15	TRBJ2-3	TRBD1	CATSRGGQGRDTQYF	TGTGCCACCAGCAGAGGGGGACAGGGACGAGATACGCAGTATTTT
-	TRBV4-2	TRBJ2-7	TRBD2	CASSQGGGGYEQYF	TGTGCCAGCAGCCAAGGTGGGGGGGGCTACGAGCAGTACTTC
-	TRBV15	TRBJ2-3	-	CATEGSPTYTQYF	TGTGCCACCGAGGGCAGCCCCACATATACGCAGTATTTT
-	TRBV28	TRBJ2-2	-	CASSSLTPPEGRTGELFF	TGTGCCAGCAGTTCTTTGACCCCCCCGGAGGGACGGACCGGGGAGCTGTTTTTT
-	TRBV5-6	TRBJ1-2	-	CASIQGGARDYGYTF	TGTGCCAGCATCCAAGGGGGGGCGAGGGACTATGGCTACACCTTC
-	TRBV4-1	TRBJ2-3	TRBD2	CASSQDPPSSGRAWGDTQYF	TGCGCCAGCAGCCAAGATCCCCCTTCTAGCGGGAGGGCCTGGGGGGATACGCAGTATTTT
-	TRBV11-2	TRBJ1-1	TRBD1	CASSLARQGEAFF	TGTGCCAGCAGCTTAGCTCGACAGGGCGAAGCTTTCTTT
-	TRBV27	TRBJ2-7	TRBD2	CASSSRGAGGPYEQYF	TGTGCCAGCAGTTCACGGGGAGCGGGAGGGCCCTACGAGCAGTACTTC
-	TRBV2	TRBJ2-2	-	CASSALKTGELFF	TGTGCCAGCAGTGCCCTAAAGACCGGGGAGCTGTTTTTT
-	TRBV6-1	TRBJ1-4	-	CASLREVATNEKLFF	TGTGCCAGCCTAAGGGAGGTAGCAACTAATGAAAAACTGTTTTTT
once	TRBV9	TRBJ2-3	TRBD2	CASSLGLAGPASPRTDTQYF	TGTGCCAGCAGCTTAGGACTAGCGGGTCCTGCCTCCCCCCGCACAGATACGCAGTATTTT
-	TRBV5-1	TRBJ2-5	-	CARIRACRDKYQETQYF	TGCGCCAGGATACGGGCTTGCCGGGACAAGTACCAAGAGACCCAGTACTTC
-	TRBV27	TRBJ2-3	TRBD2	CASSFFSGLAGLGDIDTQYF	TGTGCCAGCAGTTTCTTCTCTGGACTAGCGGGGCTAGGGGATATAGATACGCAGTATTTT
-	TRBV5-1	TRBJ2-1	TRBD2	CASSPNPLAGGNEQFF	TGCGCCAGCAGCCCGAACCCCCTAGCGGGGGGCAATGAGCAGTTCTTC